Below, 13 T cell receptor beta chains from the same sample are listed, as sequenced in a study of identical twins. Using its own MiXCR run on the 5' RACE reads, TCRdb lists one record per CDR3 protein. The sample has roughly 240,000 distinct CDR3 sequences, 7% to 8.5% seen once. The sample was also linked to a second study, of yellow fever vaccine responses in identical twins.

The specimen sequenced was CD8+ T cells sorted from blood. These receptors all come from a woman younger than 30 in good health.

This clonotype was picked up a small number of times. The CDR3 sequence is CSVAHPGQGFGEQFF. CDR3 DNA sequence: TGCAGCGTTGCGCACCCGGGACAGGGCTTCGGTGAGCAGTTCTTC. The chain uses TRBV29-1 and TRBJ2-1; 9 bases align to TRBD1. V dropped 4 bases and J dropped 9; count of bases not matched to a gene: 13. CDR3 length: 15 amino acids. Germline V gene data show CDR1 as SQVTM and CDR2 as ANQGSEA.

In this sample, this clonotype turned up a few times. The chain is built from TRBV9 and TRBJ2-5; TRBD2 aligns across 13 bases. The CDR3 totals 16 residues. J gave up 5 bases and V 2 bases, and 6 bases lay outside the gene matches. CDR1 SGDLS and CDR2 YYNGEE come from the germline V gene. The CDR3 DNA reads TGTGCCAGCAGCGTGGGACTAGCGGGAAGTACGGAGACCCAGTACTTC. Translation: CASSVGLAGSTETQYF.

The chain employs TRBV6-5 and TRBJ2-5; 9 nucleotides line up with TRBD1. V was pared by 0 bases and J by 5 bases, with 10 bases of the junction left unmatched. Germline V gives CDR1 MNHEY, CDR2 SVGAGI. The CDR3 covers 17 residues. In DNA, the CDR3 is TGTGCCAGCAGTTACTCAGGTGGTGGGACAGGGTCGGAGACCCAGTACTTC. Its translation is CASSYSGGGTGSETQYF.

As DNA, the CDR3 is TGTGCCAGCAGTGACCTCGGGAATGGCTACACCTTC. This encodes CASSDLGNGYTF. This chain uses TRBV25-1 with TRBJ1-2; the D is unclear. Germline CDR1 is MGHDK and CDR2 is SYGVNS. This CDR3 comprises 12 residues. Trimming removed 3 bases from V and 6 bases from J, with 8 bases in between.

This clonotype was picked up many times. The chain couples TRBV20-1 to TRBJ1-6, with a possible D match to TRBD1 (6 bases). The V end lost 3 bases, the J end lost 9 bases, and 15 bases lay between the germline ends. The CDR3 spans 14 residues. Germline lookup yields CDR1 DFQATT and CDR2 SNEGSKA (reference sequence). The CDR3: CSARGRGTRSPLHF. As DNA, the CDR3 is TGCAGTGCTAGGGGCAGGGGAACTCGTTCACCCCTCCACTTT.

This clonotype was recorded a few times. The gene calls are TRBV5-1 and TRBJ2-7, with 8 bases lining up with TRBD2. Germline V CDR1 and CDR2: SGHRS, YFSETQ. Losses at the gene ends were 4 bases for V and 2 bases for J; bases not matched to a gene: 8. This CDR3 contains 15 residues. CDR3 protein: CASSPGTSSTYEQYF. CDR3 nucleotide sequence: TGCGCCAGCAGCCCGGGGACTAGTTCCACCTACGAGCAGTACTTC.

This clonotype was counted at least ten times. The rearrangement links TRBV7-9 to TRBJ2-1; 11 nucleotides align to TRBD2. The length of the CDR3 is 16 residues. Per germline, CDR1 SEHNR and CDR2 FQNEAQ (reference sequence). The ends lost 4 bases at V and 3 bases at J; junction bases unmatched: 5. The CDR3 loop is CASSSRGTSGYNEQFF. In DNA form, the CDR3 reads TGTGCCAGCAGCTCCAGGGGGACTAGCGGCTACAATGAGCAGTTCTTC.

V is TRBV5-6 and J is TRBJ1-2; D unresolved. The V end was cut by 3 bases, the J end by 3 bases, with 15 bases between. Germline loops: CDR1 SGHDT, CDR2 YYEEEE. There are 15 residues in the CDR3. The CDR3 region is CASSSNHEPHYGYTF. CDR3 in DNA: TGTGCCAGCAGCTCGAACCATGAACCACACTATGGCTACACCTTC.

There are a few counts of this clonotype. The gene calls are TRBV11-2 and TRBJ2-7; D might be TRBD2 (6 bases). The CDR3 length is 18 residues. Germline CDR1 and CDR2: SGHAT and FQNNGV. V was clipped by 1 base and J by 4 bases, with 23 bases between them. CDR3 residues: CASSLGIGTPVKDYEQYF. DNA for the CDR3: TGTGCCAGCAGCTTAGGTATTGGGACTCCAGTTAAGGATTACGAGCAGTACTTC.

This chain uses TRBV6-4 with TRBJ1-1; D not resolved. Germline CDR1 and CDR2: MRHNA and SNTAGT. The CDR3 sequence is 13 residues long. Between the trimmed V and J ends, which lost 6 bases and 4 bases, there was a span of 12 bases. The CDR3 sequence is CASSLTVLTEAFF. Written as DNA, the CDR3 is TGTGCCAGCAGCCTCACAGTGCTCACTGAAGCTTTCTTT.

This clonotype was detected many times. V usage is TRBV7-9 and J usage is TRBJ2-3; 7 bases are shared with TRBD2. Germline V gene lookup returns CDR1 SEHNR and CDR2 FQNEAQ (reference sequence). V lost 6 bases and J lost 4; bases outside the gene matches: 13. The CDR3 spans 16 residues. The CDR3 sequence: CASSLSFSGRADTQYF. The CDR3 DNA follows: TGTGCCAGCAGTCTTTCCTTTAGCGGGCGTGCAGATACGCAGTATTTT.

The chain couples TRBV6-1 to TRBJ2-1; TRBD2 aligns across 7 bases. V gave up 6 bases and J gave up 4 bases; unmatched junction bases: 9. Germline V CDR1 and CDR2: MNHNS, SASEGT. The CDR3 sequence is 15 residues long. CDR3 protein: CASSPGLDFYNEQFF. The CDR3 DNA follows: TGTGCCAGCAGCCCCGGACTAGATTTTTACAATGAGCAGTTCTTC.

This clonotype appeared many times. The chain combines TRBV6-1 with TRBJ2-3; 8 nucleotides line up with TRBD2. Germline CDR1 reads MNHNS; CDR2 reads SASEGT. The CDR3 is 13 residues long. Trimming removed 8 bases from V and 4 bases from J; junction bases left unmatched: 5. Written as DNA, the CDR3 is TGTGCCAGCGGACTAGCCGTTGCAGATACGCAGTATTTT. Its translation is CASGLAVADTQYF.